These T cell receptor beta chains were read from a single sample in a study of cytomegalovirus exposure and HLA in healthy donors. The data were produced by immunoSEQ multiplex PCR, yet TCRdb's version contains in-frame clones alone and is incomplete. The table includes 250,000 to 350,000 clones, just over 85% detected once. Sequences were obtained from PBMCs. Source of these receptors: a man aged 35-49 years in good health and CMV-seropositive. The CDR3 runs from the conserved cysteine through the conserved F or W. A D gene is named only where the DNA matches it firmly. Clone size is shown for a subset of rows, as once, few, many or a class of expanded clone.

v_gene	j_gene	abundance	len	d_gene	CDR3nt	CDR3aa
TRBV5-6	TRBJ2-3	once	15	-	TGTGCCAGCAGCTTTTGGGGGGGCGCAGGGGATACGCAGTATTTT	CASSFWGGAGDTQYF
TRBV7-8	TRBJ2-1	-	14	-	TGTGCCAGCGGCGATAGCGGCTCTTACAATGAGCAGTTCTTC	CASGDSGSYNEQFF
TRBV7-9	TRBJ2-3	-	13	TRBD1	TGTGCCAGCAGCAACAGGGGGCCAGATACGCAGTATTTT	CASSNRGPDTQYF
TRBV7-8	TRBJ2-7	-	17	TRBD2	TGTGCCAGCAGCTTAGGGGTAGGGTCTAGCGGTACCTACGAGCAGTACTTC	CASSLGVGSSGTYEQYF
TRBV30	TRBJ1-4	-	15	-	TGTGCCTGGAAGCCGATATTAATAACTAATGAAAAACTGTTTTTT	CAWKPILITNEKLFF
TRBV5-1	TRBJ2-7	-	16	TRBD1	TGCGCCAGCAGCTTGGTTGTTTTGACAGGGTCAGCCGAGCAGTACTTC	CASSLVVLTGSAEQYF
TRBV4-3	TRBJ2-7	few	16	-	TGCGCCAGCAGCCAAGATGCAGGGGGCGCCGGGAGGGAGCAGTACTTC	CASSQDAGGAGREQYF
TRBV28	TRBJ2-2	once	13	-	TGTGCCAGCAGCCTATTCAGGGCCGGGGAGCTGTTTTTT	CASSLFRAGELFF
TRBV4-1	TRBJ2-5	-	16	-	TGCGCCAGCAGCCAAGATGGGGCAGGGGAAGAAGAGACCCAGTACTTC	CASSQDGAGEEETQYF
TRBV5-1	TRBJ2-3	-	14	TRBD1	TGCGCCAGCAGCCGGACAGGGAACACAGATACGCAGTATTTT	CASSRTGNTDTQYF
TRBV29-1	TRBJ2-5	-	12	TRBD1	TGCACCTCCGGGACAGGGGGAGAGACCCAGTACTTC	CTSGTGGETQYF
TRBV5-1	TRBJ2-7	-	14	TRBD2	TGCGCCAGCAGCTCGGACCGGGGGGCCTACGAGCAGTACTTC	CASSSDRGAYEQYF
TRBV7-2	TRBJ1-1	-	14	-	TGTGCCAGCAGCCTCAGGGTTTTGAACACTGAAGCTTTCTTT	CASSLRVLNTEAFF
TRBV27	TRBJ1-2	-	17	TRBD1	TGTGCCAGCAGTCATAGAGGACAGGCCGGACTCGTCTATGGCTACACCTTC	CASSHRGQAGLVYGYTF
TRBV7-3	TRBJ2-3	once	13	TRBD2	TGTGCCAGCAGCCCCTCGGGGGGTGATACGCAGTATTTT	CASSPSGGDTQYF
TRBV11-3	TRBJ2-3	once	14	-	TGTGCCAGCAGCCCCGGGACTGGCACAGATACGCAGTATTTT	CASSPGTGTDTQYF
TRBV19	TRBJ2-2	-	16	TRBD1	TGTGCCAGTACCCCGCCGGACAGGGAAGACACCGGGGAGCTGTTTTTT	CASTPPDREDTGELFF
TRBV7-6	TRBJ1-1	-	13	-	TGTGCCAGCAGCTTTGGGACAAACACTGAAGCTTTCTTT	CASSFGTNTEAFF
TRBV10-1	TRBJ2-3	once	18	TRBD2	TGCGCCAGCAGTGACGGGACTAGCGGGAGAGCGAGCACAGATACGCAGTATTTT	CASSDGTSGRASTDTQYF